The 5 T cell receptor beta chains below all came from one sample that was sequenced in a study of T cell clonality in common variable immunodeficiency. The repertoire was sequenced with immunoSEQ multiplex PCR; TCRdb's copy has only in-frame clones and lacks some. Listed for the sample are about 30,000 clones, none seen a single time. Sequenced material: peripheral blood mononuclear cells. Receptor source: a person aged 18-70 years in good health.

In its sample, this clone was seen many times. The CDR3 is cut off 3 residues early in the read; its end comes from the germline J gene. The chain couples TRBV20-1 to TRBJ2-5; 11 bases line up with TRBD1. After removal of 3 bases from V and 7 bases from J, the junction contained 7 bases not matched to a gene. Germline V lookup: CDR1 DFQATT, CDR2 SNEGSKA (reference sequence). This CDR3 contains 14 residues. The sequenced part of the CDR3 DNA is TGCAGTGCTAGTGGGACAGGGGGTTTTGGGACC. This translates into CSASGTGGFGT. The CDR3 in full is CSASGTGGFGTQYF.

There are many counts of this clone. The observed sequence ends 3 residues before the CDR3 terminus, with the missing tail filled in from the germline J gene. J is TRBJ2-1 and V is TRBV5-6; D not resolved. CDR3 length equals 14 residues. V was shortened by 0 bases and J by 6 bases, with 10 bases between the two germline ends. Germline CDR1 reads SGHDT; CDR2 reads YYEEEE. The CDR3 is CASSLDVVRNEQFF. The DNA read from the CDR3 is TGTGCCAGCAGCTTGGATGTTGTTCGCAATGAG.

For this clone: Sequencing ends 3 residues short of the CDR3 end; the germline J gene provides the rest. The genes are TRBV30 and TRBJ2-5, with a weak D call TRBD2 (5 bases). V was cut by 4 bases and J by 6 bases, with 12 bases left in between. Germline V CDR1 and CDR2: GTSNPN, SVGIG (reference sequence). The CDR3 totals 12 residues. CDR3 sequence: CAWTPGSQTQYF. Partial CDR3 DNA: TGTGCCTGGACCCCGGGGAGTCAGACC.

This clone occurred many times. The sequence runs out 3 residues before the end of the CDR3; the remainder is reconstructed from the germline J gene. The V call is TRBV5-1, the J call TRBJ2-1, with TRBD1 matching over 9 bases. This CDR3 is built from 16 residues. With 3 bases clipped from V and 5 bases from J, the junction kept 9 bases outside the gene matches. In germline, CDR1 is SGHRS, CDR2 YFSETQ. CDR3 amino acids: CASSSPDRGVDNEQFF. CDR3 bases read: TGCGCCAGCAGCTCCCCCGACAGGGGGGTGGACAATGAG.

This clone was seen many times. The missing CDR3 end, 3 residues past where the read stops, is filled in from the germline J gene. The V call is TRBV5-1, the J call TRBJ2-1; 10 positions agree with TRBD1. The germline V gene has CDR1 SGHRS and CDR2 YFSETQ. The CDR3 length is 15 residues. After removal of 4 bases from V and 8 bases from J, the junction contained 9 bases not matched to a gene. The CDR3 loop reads CASSHRDRGVHEQFF. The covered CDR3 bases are TGCGCCAGCAGCCACCGGGACAGGGGAGTCCATGAG.